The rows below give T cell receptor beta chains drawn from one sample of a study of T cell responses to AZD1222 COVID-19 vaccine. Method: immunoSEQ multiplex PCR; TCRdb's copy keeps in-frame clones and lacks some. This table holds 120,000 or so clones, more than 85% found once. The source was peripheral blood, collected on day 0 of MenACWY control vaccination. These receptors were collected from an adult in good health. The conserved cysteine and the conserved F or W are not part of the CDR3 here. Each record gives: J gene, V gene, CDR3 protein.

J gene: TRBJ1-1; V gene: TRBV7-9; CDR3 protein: ASSPPEGIMNTEAF
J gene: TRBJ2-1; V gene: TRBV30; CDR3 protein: ALPGLAGPELF
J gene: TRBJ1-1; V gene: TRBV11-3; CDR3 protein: ASSTGQWNTEAF
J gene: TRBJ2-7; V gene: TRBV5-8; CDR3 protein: ASSLGRTY
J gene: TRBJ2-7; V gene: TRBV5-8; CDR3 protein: ASSWDPGRNYEQY
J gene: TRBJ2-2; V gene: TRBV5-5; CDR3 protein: ASSLGGRTGELF
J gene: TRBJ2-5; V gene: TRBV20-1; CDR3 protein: SAMGETQY
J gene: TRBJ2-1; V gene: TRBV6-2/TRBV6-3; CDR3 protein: ASSYSGFDSSYNEQF
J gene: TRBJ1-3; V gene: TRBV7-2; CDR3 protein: ASSGTGPGNTIY
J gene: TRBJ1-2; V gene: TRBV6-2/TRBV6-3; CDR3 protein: ASSYGQSYGYT
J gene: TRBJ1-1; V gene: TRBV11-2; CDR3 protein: ASSLDPGGEAF
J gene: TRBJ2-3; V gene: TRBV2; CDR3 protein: ASSEGGLAAGTDTQY
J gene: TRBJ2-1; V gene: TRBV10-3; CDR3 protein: AISVVADNEQF